This T cell receptor beta chain was identified in a study of vaccination effects on CD4 cells after COVID-19. The overall study: Participants each got two BNT162b2 or mRNA-1273 vaccine doses. Points from the study as a whole: In vaccinees who were healthy, merely 1 out of 255 vaccine-induced clones cross-reacted with common cold coronaviruses.

Turning to this clone: No antigen is known for it.

The ViraFEST assay expanded antigen-specific CD4+ T cells with viral peptide pools before sequencing. With more than 9 days of culture completed, CD4+ T cells were isolated. None of the vaccinated had previously contracted SARS-CoV-2, and their nucleocapsid antibodies tested negative. Two million PBMC were seeded per well and grown in the presence of 10 IU/ml IL-2 and about 10 ug/ml peptides. The protocol was immunoSEQ multiplex PCR, while the TCRdb copy is restricted to in-frame clones and leaves out a portion. The data hold roughly 67,000 clones, with roughly 79% observed a single time. Looked up from germline, CDR1 is KGHSH and CDR2 is LQKENI. V dropped 0 bases and J dropped 9 bases, with 12 bases sitting between them. The CDR3 sequence is 15 residues long.

The rearrangement links TRBV18 to TRBJ1-6; tentative D call: TRBD1 (5 bases). This receptor was obtained from a human donor who received a COVID-19 vaccine. The sequencing here drew on CD4+ T cells from PBMCs cultured with SARS-CoV-2 spike peptides, taken before COVID-19 vaccination. CDR3 nucleotide sequence: TGTGCCAGCTCACCACCGGGAGGGGTCGCTTCACCCCTCCACTTT. Amino acid sequence: CASSPPGGVASPLHF. Variable domain in full (rest from reference TRBV18 and TRBJ1-6): NAGVMQNPRHLVRRRGQEARLRCSPMKGHSHVYWYRQLPEEGLKFMVYLQKENIIDESGMPKERFSAEFPKEGPSILRIQQVVRGDSAAYFCASSPPGGVASPLHFGNGTRLTVT.